The clone carrying this T cell receptor (beta chain) appeared a few times. Its antigen is unidentified. This CDR3 region has 13 residues. The V gene's germline CDR1 is LNHDA and CDR2 SQIVND (reference sequence). The germline V and J ends were trimmed by 4 bases and 4 bases, with 10 bases remaining between them. This specimen belongs to a study of cytomegalovirus exposure and HLA in healthy donors. Study observations and caveats: The authors later linked a missense DCLRE1C variant to TCR beta V- and J-gene trimming.

PCR amplification relied on 60 Vbeta primers (plus 13 Jbeta primers). Sequenced by immunoSEQ multiplex PCR; TCRdb stores in-frame clones only, minus some. The data hold approximately 240,000 clones, with 77% observed a single time. Material: PBMCs. This receptor was taken from a woman aged 60-75 years in good health and CMV-seropositive. J is TRBJ2-5 and V is TRBV19, with a weak D call TRBD1 (6 bases). The CDR3 here is CASSTTGGETQYF. CDR3 bases: TGTGCCAGTAGTACGACAGGTGGAGAGACCCAGTACTTC.